This T cell receptor (beta chain) came from a study of T cell responses to AZD1222 COVID-19 vaccine. Study-level results: Clonal diversity was possibly underestimated; the donors were predominantly white British and more often female. Vaccine-associated CD4 TCRs ranged over spike, dominating at 160-218 and 743-854.

Repertoires were generated with immunoSEQ multiplex PCR, while TCRdb's copy carries only in-frame clones and drops some. This sample yields roughly 70,000 clones, of which about nine tenths are seen a single time; less than 7% belongs to the top ten. To note about this clone: Its antigen is still unknown.

This CDR3 has 14 residues. The germline V and J ends were trimmed by 5 bases and 3 bases, with 12 bases remaining between them. Germline CDR1 PRHDT, CDR2 FYEKMQ (reference sequence). The sequencing here drew on peripheral blood, taken 28 days after the second dose of the MenACWY control vaccine. This clonotype was obtained from an adult who received the MenACWY meningococcal vaccine as a control. V and J are TRBV13 and TRBJ2-3; D gene uncertain. The CDR3 DNA sequence: TGTGCCAGCAGCCTTACCTCTCGGACAGATACGCAGTATTTT. This encodes CASSLTSRTDTQYF.